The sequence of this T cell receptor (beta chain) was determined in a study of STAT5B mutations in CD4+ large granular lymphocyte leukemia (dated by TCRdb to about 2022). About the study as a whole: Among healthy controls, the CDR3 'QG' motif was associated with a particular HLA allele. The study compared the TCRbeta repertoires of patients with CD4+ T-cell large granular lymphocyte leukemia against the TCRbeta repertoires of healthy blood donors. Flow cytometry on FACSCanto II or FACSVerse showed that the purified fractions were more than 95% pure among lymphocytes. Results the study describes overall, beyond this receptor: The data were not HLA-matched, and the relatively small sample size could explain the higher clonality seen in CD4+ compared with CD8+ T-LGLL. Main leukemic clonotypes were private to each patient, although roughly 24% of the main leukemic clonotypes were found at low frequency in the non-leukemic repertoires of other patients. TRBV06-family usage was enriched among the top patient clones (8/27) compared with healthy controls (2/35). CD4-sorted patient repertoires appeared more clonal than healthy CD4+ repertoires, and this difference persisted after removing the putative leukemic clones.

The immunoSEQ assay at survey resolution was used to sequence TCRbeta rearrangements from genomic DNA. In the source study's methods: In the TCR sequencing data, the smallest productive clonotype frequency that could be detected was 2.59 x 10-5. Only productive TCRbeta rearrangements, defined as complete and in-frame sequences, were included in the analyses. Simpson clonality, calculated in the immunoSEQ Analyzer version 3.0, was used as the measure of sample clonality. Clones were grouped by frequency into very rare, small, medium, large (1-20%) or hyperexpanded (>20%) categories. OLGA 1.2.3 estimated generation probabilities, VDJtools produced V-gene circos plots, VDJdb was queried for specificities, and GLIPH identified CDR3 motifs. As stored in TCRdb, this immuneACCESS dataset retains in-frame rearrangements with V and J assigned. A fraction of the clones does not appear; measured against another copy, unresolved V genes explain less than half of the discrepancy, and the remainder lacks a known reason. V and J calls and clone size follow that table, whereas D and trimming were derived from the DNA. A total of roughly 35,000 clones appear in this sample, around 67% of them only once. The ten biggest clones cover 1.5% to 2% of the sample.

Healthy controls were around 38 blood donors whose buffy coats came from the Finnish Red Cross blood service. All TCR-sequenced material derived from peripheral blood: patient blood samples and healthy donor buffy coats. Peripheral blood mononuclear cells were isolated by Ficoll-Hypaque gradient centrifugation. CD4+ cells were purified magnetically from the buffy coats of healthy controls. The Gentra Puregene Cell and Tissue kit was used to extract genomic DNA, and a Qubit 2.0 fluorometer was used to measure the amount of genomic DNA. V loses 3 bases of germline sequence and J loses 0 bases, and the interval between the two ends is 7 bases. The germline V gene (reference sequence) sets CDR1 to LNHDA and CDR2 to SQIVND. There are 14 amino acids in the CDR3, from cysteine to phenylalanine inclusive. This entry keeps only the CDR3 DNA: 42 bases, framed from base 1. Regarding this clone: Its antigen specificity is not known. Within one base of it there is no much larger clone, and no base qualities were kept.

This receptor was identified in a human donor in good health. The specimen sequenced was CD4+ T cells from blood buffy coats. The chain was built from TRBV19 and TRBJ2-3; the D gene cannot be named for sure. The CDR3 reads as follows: CASSIQLSTDTQYF. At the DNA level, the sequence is TGTGCCAGTAGTATCCAGCTTAGCACAGATACGCAGTATTTT.